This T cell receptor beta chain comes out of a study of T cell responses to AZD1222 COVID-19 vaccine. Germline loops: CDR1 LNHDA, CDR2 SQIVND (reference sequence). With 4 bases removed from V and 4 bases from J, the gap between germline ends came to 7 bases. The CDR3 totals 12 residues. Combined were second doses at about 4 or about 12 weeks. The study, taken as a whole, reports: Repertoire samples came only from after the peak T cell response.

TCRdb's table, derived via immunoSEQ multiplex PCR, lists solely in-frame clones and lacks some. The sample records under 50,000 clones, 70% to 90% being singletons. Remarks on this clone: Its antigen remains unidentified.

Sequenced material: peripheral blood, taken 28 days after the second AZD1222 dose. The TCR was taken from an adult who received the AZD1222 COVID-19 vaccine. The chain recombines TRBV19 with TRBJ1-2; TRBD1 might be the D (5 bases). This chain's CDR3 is CASSRQLYGYTF. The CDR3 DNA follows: TGTGCCAGTAGTAGACAGCTCTATGGCTACACCTTC.